A single TCR beta chain is shown here with its context. These data come from a study of T cell changes during pregnancy in multiple sclerosis. This CDR3 comprises 15 residues. Trimming shortened V by 1 base and J by 2 bases, and 11 bases separated the two germline ends. Germline values: CDR1 SEHNR, CDR2 FQNEAQ (reference sequence). Sequencing used immunoSEQ multiplex PCR; TCRdb keeps in-frame clones, though not all of them. The sample holds over 50,000 clones, 80% to 90% seen once. V is TRBV7-9 and J is TRBJ1-1; D call uncertain. Specimen: CD4+ T cells from peripheral blood mononuclear cells, collected in the third trimester of pregnancy. The sequence came from a female donor with multiple sclerosis, enrolled in a pregnancy study. The CDR3 DNA reads TGTGCCAGCAGCTTAGGGGAGGGAACCAACACTGAAGCTTTCTTT. Protein sequence: CASSLGEGTNTEAFF. Looking up the rest from reference TRBV7-9 and TRBJ1-1 gives the full variable domain: DTGVSQNPRHKITKRGQNVTFRCDPISEHNRLYWYRQTLGQGPEFLTYFQNEAQLEKSRLLSDRFSAERPKGSFSTLEIQRTEQGDSAMYLCASSLGEGTNTEAFFGQGTRLTVV.